Presented here are 21 T cell receptor beta chains from one specimen sequenced in a study of T cells in Graves' hyperthyroidism and ophthalmopathy. The CDR3 regions of TCR beta were amplified from RNA transcripts. The study used the HTBI primer set for a first-round RT-PCR of the TCR CDR3. TCRdb processed the multiplex PCR reads anew with MiXCR; each CDR3 protein has one entry. The data show fewer than 350,000 distinct CDR3 sequences, about a sixth seen once. The sample taken for sequencing was blood. These TCRs come from a woman aged 40 to 55 with Graves' ophthalmopathy.

The chain couples TRBV6-4 to TRBJ1-2; 7 bases match TRBD1. Trimming at V came to 2 bases and at J to 7 bases, leaving 4 bases not matched to a gene. Germline values: CDR1 MRHNA, CDR2 SNTAGT. The CDR3 is 13 amino acids. This CDR3 reads CASSDRGLFGYTF. The CDR3 DNA reads as TGTGCCAGCAGTGACAGGGGGCTTTTTGGCTACACCTTC.

There are many counts of this clonotype. The J gene is TRBJ1-2, the V gene TRBV7-9; D possibly corresponds to TRBD1 (5 bases). The CDR3 has 14 residues. CDR1 is SEHNR, CDR2 FQNEAQ, per germline (reference sequence). The V gene lost 0 bases and the J gene lost 4 bases, with 9 bases spanning the gap. The DNA of the CDR3 is TGTGCCAGCAGCTTAGCTTCAGGGCTCTATGGCTACACCTTC. It encodes CASSLASGLYGYTF.

The table lists this clonotype with a count of one. CDR3 DNA sequence: TGTGCCAGCCGATTGTATTCGGGGGGCGGCCAAGAGACCCAGTACTTC. Translated, it gives CASRLYSGGGQETQYF. This chain links TRBV12-3 or TRBV12-4 with TRBJ2-5, with a weak D call TRBD2 (7 bases). V was shortened by 8 bases and J by 1 base, with 20 bases between the two germline ends. This CDR3 comprises 16 residues.

This clonotype came up a few times. The chain employs TRBV5-1 and TRBJ2-6; D remains unclear. Germline CDR1 reads SGHRS; CDR2 reads YFSETQ. The CDR3 extends over 15 amino acids. The V gene lost 3 bases and the J gene lost 0 bases, with 7 bases spanning the gap. The CDR3 protein is CASSSGTSGANVLTF. CDR3 coding DNA: TGCGCCAGCAGCTCAGGAACCTCTGGGGCCAACGTCCTGACTTTC.

This clonotype was observed many times. V gene TRBV28 combines with J gene TRBJ1-5, with TRBD1 as a possible D gene (6 bases). The V end lost 1 base, the J end lost 2 bases, and 12 bases lay between the germline ends. Germline V lookup: CDR1 MDHEN, CDR2 SYDVKM. This CDR3 comprises 16 residues. CDR3 region: CASSLFRAGGNQPQHF. The CDR3 DNA is TGTGCCAGCAGTTTATTCAGGGCAGGGGGCAATCAGCCCCAGCATTTT.

This clonotype was counted ten times or more. The chain carries TRBV2 and TRBJ2-5, with 8 bases that match TRBD2. J was trimmed by 5 bases and V by 2 bases; bases with no gene match: 7. The germline CDR1 and CDR2 sequences are SNHLY and FYNNEI. The CDR3 is made up of 15 amino acids. This chain's CDR3 is CASSERRGGSETQYF. The CDR3 DNA sequence: TGTGCCAGCAGTGAAAGGCGCGGGGGGAGCGAGACCCAGTACTTC.

With respect to this clonotype: A much bigger clone sits one base away, suggesting this may be a read error. The V gene is TRBV30, the J gene TRBJ1-5; the D gene is possibly TRBD1 (5 bases). V shed 5 bases and J shed 7 bases, with 21 bases lying between them. CDR1 is GTSNPN and CDR2 is SVGIG in the germline V gene (reference sequence). This CDR3 spans 15 amino acids. CDR3 loop: CAWAGGETSGQPQHF. The DNA of the CDR3 is TGTGCCTGGGCCGGGGGGGAGACCTCGGGGCAGCCCCAGCATTTT.

This clonotype was counted a few times. This rearrangement joins TRBV29-1 to TRBJ2-2, with D possibly TRBD1 on 6 matching bases. This CDR3 region has 16 residues. Trimming removed 6 bases at V and 3 bases at J, with 20 bases between. CDR1 is SQVTM and CDR2 is ANQGSEA in the germline V gene. The CDR3 bases are TGCAGCGTCGTGCTATTCGGGGACACGGACACCGGGGAGCTGTTTTTT. It specifies CSVVLFGDTDTGELFF.

A remark on this clonotype: A much larger clone differs by one base, so this may be a read error. The V call is TRBV29-1, the J call TRBJ1-2; possible D gene TRBD1, 6 bases. Trimming removed 6 bases at V and 5 bases at J, with 13 bases between. This CDR3 has 12 amino acids. The germline CDR1 and CDR2 sequences are SQVTM and ANQGSEA. For the CDR3, the DNA is TGCAGCGTAGGAATAACAGGGTATGGCTACACCTTC. Translated: CSVGITGYGYTF.

This clonotype was detected a few times. This could be a read error, since a much larger clone is one nucleotide away. The chain recombines TRBV4-2 with TRBJ1-2, with a tentative D call TRBD1 (5 bases). Germline V gene data show CDR1 as LGHNA and CDR2 as YNFKEQ. CDR3 length equals 15 residues. The CDR3 DNA sequence: TGTGTCAGCAGTCTACCTAAGGACACGATATATGGCTACACCTTC. Amino acids: CVSSLPKDTIYGYTF.

V usage is TRBV6-1 and J usage is TRBJ1-2; D gene uncertain. The germline V gene encodes CDR1 MNHNS and CDR2 SASEGT. V was cut by 10 bases and J by 4 bases, with 16 bases left in between. The CDR3 sequence is 13 residues long. In DNA form, the CDR3 reads TGTGCCACCTCCGTGGGGTATGGCTATGGCTACACCTTC. It specifies CATSVGYGYGYTF.

This clonotype was counted at least ten times. An end of the junction does not agree with germline; a read error may underlie this. This chain connects TRBV12-3 or TRBV12-4 to TRBJ2-7; D is unclear. CDR3 size: 13 residues. The CDR3 DNA follows: TGTGCCAGCAGTTTTCGGAACTACCCTACGAGGCGCTTC. This sequence encodes CASSFRNYPTRRF.

This clonotype was observed many times. The V gene is TRBV13, the J gene TRBJ2-2, with TRBD1 matching 8 bases. This CDR3 contains 15 residues. Germline lookup yields CDR1 PRHDT and CDR2 FYEKMQ (reference sequence). Trimming at V came to 4 bases and at J to 6 bases, leaving 7 bases not matched to a gene. The CDR3 sequence is CASSWAGGESGELFF. CDR3 DNA: TGTGCCAGCAGCTGGGCAGGGGGCGAATCCGGGGAGCTGTTTTTT.

This clonotype has just a few counts. This chain joins TRBV27 and TRBJ2-7, with a weak D call TRBD2 (5 bases). V was trimmed by 5 bases and J by 6 bases, leaving 14 bases between them. Germline assignment: CDR1 MNHEY and CDR2 SMNVEV (reference sequence). The CDR3 runs 13 residues. This chain's CDR3 is CASSPYMDSEQYF. CDR3 DNA sequence: TGTGCCAGCAGTCCCTATATGGACTCCGAGCAGTACTTC.

This clonotype showed up many times. The chain carries TRBV7-9 and TRBJ1-3; 8 nucleotides align to TRBD1. CDR1 and CDR2 (germline): SEHNR, FQNEAQ (reference sequence). Trimming cost V 6 bases and J 0 bases; bases outside gene matches: 4. This CDR3 has 15 residues. Written as DNA, the CDR3 is TGTGCCAGCAGTCGACAGGGGACCTCTGGAAACACCATATATTTT. It yields the protein CASSRQGTSGNTIYF.

This clonotype was picked up many times. J is TRBJ2-5 and V is TRBV14; D is perhaps TRBD1 (5 bases). This CDR3 comprises 13 residues. Per the germline V gene, CDR1 is SGHDN and CDR2 is FVKESK. The V and J ends lost 5 bases and 6 bases respectively, with 13 bases between them. CDR3 DNA: TGTGCCAGCAGCGATCAGGGCAAGAAGACCCAGTACTTC. Amino acids: CASSDQGKKTQYF.

This clonotype has ten or more counts. The chain employs TRBV29-1 and TRBJ2-5; TRBD1 is a possible D gene (7 bases). The ends were cut back, 1 base at V and 3 bases at J, with 21 bases in the middle. This CDR3 has 17 residues. CDR1 is SQVTM, CDR2 ANQGSEA, per germline. The CDR3 bases are TGCAGCGTTGAAGGCGAGCCAGGGGGGTTAAGTAAAGAGACCCAGTACTTC. It translates to CSVEGEPGGLSKETQYF.

This clonotype was observed many times. The V gene is TRBV7-8, the J gene TRBJ2-7, with TRBD2 as a possible D gene (5 bases). The CDR3 has 16 amino acids. The germline V and J ends were trimmed by 1 base and 6 bases, with 19 bases remaining between them. The V gene's germline CDR1 is SGHVS and CDR2 FQNEAQ. CDR3 region: CASSLGRLAGLAEQYF. In DNA, the CDR3 is TGTGCCAGCAGCTTAGGTCGTCTAGCCGGTTTAGCCGAGCAGTACTTC.

In its sample, this clonotype was seen many times. One end of the junction fails to match germline, which may point to a read error. This sequence joins TRBV7-8 and TRBJ2-2; D call uncertain. This CDR3 region has 14 residues. Germline-derived CDR1 and CDR2 are SGHVS and FQNEAQ. CDR3 nucleotide sequence: TGTGCCAGCCGCTTTCTTGCGAACACCGGGGAGCTGTTTTTT. It yields the protein CASRFLANTGELFF.

This clonotype was seen ten or more times. The chain combines TRBV28 with TRBJ2-7; perhaps TRBD1 as D (7 bases). V lost 5 bases to trimming and J lost 4 bases, with 15 bases between them. In germline, CDR1 is MDHEN, CDR2 SYDVKM. The CDR3 has 14 residues. CDR3 bases: TGTGCCAGCAGTCTTACAGGGGACTTGTACGAGCAGTACTTC. Translating gives CASSLTGDLYEQYF.

This clonotype showed up many times. The V call is TRBV28, the J call TRBJ2-5, with D possibly matching TRBD1 (7 bases). V shed 8 bases and J shed 4 bases, with 17 bases lying between them. The CDR3 extends over 14 amino acids. Germline CDR1 is MDHEN and CDR2 is SYDVKM. This chain's CDR3 is CASQRGDSRETQYF. CDR3 bases: TGTGCCAGCCAAAGGGGGGACAGCCGAGAGACCCAGTACTTC.